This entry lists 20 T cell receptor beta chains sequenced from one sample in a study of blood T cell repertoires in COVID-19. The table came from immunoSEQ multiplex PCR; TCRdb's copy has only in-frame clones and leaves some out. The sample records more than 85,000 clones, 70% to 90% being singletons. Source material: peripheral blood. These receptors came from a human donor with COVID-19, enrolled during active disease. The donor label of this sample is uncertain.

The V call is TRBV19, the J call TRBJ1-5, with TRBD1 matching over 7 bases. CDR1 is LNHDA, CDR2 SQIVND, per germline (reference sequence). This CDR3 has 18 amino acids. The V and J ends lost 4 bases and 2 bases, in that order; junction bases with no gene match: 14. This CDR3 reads CASSRGRDSRGGNQPQHF. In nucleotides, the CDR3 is TGTGCCAGTAGTAGGGGCCGGGACAGCCGAGGGGGCAATCAGCCCCAGCATTTT.

CDR3 loop: CASSKTQGRSTEAFF. The DNA of the CDR3 is TGTGCCAGCAGCAAAACACAGGGGAGAAGCACTGAAGCTTTCTTT. V gene TRBV7-9 combines with J gene TRBJ1-1, with 7 bases lining up with TRBD1. CDR1 is SEHNR and CDR2 is FQNEAQ in the germline V gene (reference sequence). CDR3 length equals 15 residues. With 5 bases clipped from V and 4 bases from J, the junction kept 10 bases outside the gene matches.

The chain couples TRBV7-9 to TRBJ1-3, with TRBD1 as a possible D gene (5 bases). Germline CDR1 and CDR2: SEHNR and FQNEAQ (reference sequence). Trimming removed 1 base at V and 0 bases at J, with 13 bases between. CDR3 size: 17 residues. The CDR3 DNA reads TGTGCCAGCAGCTTAGTACCAGGGTTGGTCTCTGGAAACACCATATATTTT. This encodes CASSLVPGLVSGNTIYF.

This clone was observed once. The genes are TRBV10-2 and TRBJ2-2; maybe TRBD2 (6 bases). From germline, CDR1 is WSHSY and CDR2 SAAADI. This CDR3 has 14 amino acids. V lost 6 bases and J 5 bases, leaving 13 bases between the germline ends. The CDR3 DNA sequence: TGCGCCAGCAGACCCGGGACTGGGACCGGGGAGCTGTTTTTT. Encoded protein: CASRPGTGTGELFF.

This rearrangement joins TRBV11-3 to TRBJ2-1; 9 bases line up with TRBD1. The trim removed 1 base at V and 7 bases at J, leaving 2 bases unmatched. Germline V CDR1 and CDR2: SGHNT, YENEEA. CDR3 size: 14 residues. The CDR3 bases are TGTGCCAGCAGCTTAGCCGGGACAGGGAATGAGCAGTTCTTC. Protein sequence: CASSLAGTGNEQFF.

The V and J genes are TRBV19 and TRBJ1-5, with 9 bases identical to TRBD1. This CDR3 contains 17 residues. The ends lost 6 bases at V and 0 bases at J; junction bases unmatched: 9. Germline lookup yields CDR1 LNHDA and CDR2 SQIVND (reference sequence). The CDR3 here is CASRTGGRLYSNQPQHF. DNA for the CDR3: TGTGCCAGTAGAACAGGGGGCCGCCTTTATAGCAATCAGCCCCAGCATTTT.

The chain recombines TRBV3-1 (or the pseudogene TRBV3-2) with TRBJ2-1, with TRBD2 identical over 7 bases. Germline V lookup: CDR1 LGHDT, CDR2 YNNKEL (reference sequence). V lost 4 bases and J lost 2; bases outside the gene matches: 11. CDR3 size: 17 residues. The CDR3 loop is CASSPSGGGSPYNEQFF. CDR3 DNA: TGTGCCAGCAGCCCCTCGGGCGGGGGTAGCCCCTACAATGAGCAGTTCTTC.

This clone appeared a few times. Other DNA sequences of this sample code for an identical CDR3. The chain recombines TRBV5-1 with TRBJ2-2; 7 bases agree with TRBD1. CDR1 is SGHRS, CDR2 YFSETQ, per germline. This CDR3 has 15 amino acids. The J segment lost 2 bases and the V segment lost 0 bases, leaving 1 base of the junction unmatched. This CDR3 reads CASSLDRGNTGELFF. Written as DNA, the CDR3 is TGCGCCAGCAGCTTGGACAGGGGCAACACCGGGGAGCTGTTTTTT.

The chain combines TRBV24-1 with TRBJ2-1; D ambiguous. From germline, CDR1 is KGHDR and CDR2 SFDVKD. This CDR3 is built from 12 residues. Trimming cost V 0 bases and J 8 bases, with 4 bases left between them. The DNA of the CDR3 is TGTGCCACCAGTGATTTGCACTATGAGCAGTTCTTC. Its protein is CATSDLHYEQFF.

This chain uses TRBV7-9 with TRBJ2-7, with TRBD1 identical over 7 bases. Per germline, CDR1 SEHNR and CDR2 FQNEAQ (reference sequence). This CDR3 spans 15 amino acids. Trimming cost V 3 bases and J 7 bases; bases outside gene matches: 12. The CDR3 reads CASSLLTGWIGEQYF. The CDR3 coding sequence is TGTGCCAGCAGCTTGCTGACAGGGTGGATAGGGGAGCAGTACTTC.

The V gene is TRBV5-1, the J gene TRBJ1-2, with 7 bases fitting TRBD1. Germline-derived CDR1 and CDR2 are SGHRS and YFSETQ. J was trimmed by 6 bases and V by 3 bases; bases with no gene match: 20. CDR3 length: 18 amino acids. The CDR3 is CASSSWLGLRGGVDGYTF. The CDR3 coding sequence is TGCGCCAGCAGCTCCTGGCTTGGACTACGAGGGGGCGTCGATGGCTACACCTTC.

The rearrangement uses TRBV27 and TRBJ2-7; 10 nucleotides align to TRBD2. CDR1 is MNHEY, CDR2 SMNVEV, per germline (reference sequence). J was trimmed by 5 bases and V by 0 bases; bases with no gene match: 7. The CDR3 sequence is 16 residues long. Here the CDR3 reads CASSLSKVLAGDEQYF. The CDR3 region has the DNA TGTGCCAGCAGTTTATCGAAGGTTCTAGCGGGAGACGAGCAGTACTTC.

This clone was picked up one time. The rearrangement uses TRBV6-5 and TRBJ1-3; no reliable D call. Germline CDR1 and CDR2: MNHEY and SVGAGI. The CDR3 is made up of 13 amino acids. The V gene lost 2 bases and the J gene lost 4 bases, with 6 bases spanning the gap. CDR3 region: CASSYGPGNTIYF. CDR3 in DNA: TGTGCCAGCAGTTACGGCCCGGGAAACACCATATATTTT.

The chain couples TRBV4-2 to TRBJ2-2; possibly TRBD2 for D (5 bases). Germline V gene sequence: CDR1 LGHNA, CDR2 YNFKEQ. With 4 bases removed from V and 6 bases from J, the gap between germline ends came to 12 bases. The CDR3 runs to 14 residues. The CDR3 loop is CASSLTTSPGELFF. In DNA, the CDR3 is TGTGCCAGCAGCCTAACTACTAGTCCCGGGGAGCTGTTTTTT.

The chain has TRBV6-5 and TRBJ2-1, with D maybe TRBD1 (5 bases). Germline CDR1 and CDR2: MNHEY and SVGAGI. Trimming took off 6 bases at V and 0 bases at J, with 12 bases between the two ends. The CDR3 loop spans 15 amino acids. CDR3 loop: CASRETANSYNEQFF. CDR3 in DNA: TGTGCCAGCAGGGAGACAGCTAACTCCTACAATGAGCAGTTCTTC.

CDR3 DNA sequence: TGTGCCAGCAGTGAGAATGAGGGGGACAGCGGTTATGGCTACACCTTC. Encoded protein: CASSENEGDSGYGYTF. V is TRBV25-1 and J is TRBJ1-2, with 7 positions matching TRBD1. V trimming: 3 bases; J trimming: 5 bases; junction bases outside the gene matches: 12. Germline CDR1 is MGHDK and CDR2 is SYGVNS. CDR3 length: 16 residues.

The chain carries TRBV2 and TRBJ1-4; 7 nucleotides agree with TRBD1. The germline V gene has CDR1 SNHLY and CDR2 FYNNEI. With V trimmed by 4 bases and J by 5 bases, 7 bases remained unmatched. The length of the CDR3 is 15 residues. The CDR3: CASSALTGRNEKLFF. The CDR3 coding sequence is TGTGCCAGCAGTGCCCTGACAGGGAGGAATGAAAAACTGTTTTTT.

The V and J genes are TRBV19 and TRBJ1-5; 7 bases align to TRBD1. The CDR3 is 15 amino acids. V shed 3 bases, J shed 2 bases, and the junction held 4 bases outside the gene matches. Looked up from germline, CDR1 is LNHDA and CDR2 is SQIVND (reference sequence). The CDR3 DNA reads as TGTGCCAGTAGTATGACCCAGGGGGGCAATCAGCCCCAGCATTTT. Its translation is CASSMTQGGNQPQHF.

The CDR3 spells CASFASGGHNEQFF. CDR3 sequence (DNA): TGTGCCAGCTTTGCTAGCGGGGGGCACAATGAGCAGTTCTTC. The V call is TRBV6-5, the J call TRBJ2-1, with 11 nucleotides matching TRBD2. Unmatched junction bases numbered 5, after V lost 8 bases and J lost 5 bases. The CDR3 is 14 residues long. Germline V gene sequence: CDR1 MNHEY, CDR2 SVGAGI.

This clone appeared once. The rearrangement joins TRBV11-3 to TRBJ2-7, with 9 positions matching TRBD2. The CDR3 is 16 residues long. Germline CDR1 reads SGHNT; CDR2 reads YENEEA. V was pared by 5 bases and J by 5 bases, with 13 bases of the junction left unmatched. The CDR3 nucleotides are TGTGCCAGCAGCCGGGCGGCAAGCGGGGGGTCGCACGAGCAGTACTTC. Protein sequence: CASSRAASGGSHEQYF.